This entry concerns a single T cell receptor (beta chain). What it recognizes is unknown. This record belongs to a study of T cell repertoires in cytomegalovirus infection. Study as a whole: The authors used CMV epitopes that were HLA-C-restricted (recently identified) and HLA-B-restricted (well studied). Based on public TCR beta signatures, there were indications of CMV infection and of a matching HLA type.

TCRdb itself ran the reads through MiXCR, one entry per CDR3 protein. The profile shows fewer than 950,000 distinct CDR3 sequences, 30% to 35% of them singletons. CDR3 length equals 15 residues. Germline-derived CDR1 and CDR2 are MNHEY and SVGAGI. The V end was cut by 7 bases, the J end by 0 bases, with 13 bases between. Study-wide results and caveats: Ex vivo responses were dominated by HLA-C-restricted CMV-specific TCR beta clonotypes. CMV carriers with the relevant HLA were identified by cumulative public TCR beta family frequency.

This sequence was found in a human donor in good health (CMV status not recorded). Some clones in this sample may be carry-over from other donors' samples. The chain carries TRBV6-5 and TRBJ2-1; D ambiguous. Specimen: cultured CD8+ T cells from PBMCs, collected from culture after CMV antigen stimulation. The DNA for the CDR3 is TGTGCCAGCATCCGGGCCCACGGCTCCTACAATGAGCAGTTCTTC. The encoded protein is CASIRAHGSYNEQFF.